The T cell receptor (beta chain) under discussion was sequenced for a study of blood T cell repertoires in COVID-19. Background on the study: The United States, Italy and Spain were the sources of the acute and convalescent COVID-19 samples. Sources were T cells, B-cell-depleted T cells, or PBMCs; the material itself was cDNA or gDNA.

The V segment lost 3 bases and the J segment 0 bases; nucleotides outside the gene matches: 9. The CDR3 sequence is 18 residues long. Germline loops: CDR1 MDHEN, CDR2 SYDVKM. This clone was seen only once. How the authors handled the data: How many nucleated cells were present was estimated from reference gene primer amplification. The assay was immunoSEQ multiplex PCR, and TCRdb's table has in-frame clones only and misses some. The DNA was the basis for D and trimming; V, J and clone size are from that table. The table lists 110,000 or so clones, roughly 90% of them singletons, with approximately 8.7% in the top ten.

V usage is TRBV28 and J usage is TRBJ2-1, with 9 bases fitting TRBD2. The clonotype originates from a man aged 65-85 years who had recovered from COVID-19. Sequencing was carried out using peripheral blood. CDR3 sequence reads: CASSLRLAEPSSYNEQFF. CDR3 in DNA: TGTGCCAGCAGTTTGCGACTAGCGGAGCCTAGCTCCTACAATGAGCAGTTCTTC.